This TCR beta chain was documented in a study of T-cell reconstitution after alpha-beta-depleted transplantation in children. V was shortened by 0 bases and J by 0 bases, with 12 bases between the two germline ends. The length of the CDR3 is 16 residues. The germline V gene encodes CDR1 SQVTM and CDR2 ANQGSEA. This clonotype has at least ten counts. Preparation of the TCRbeta library involved a method that used unique molecular identifiers. TCRdb analysed the PCR reads with MiXCR anew, one entry per CDR3 protein. This table holds 600,000 to 700,000 distinct CDR3 sequences, 16% found once. The TCR was taken from a human donor who donated a stem cell graft to a child with acute myeloid leukemia. The chain joins TRBV29-1 to TRBJ2-1; D is undetermined. This specimen was PBMCs from the stem cell graft donor, taken from the stem cell graft. CDR3 region: CSVEDLESSSYNEQFF. The CDR3 DNA follows: TGCAGCGTTGAAGATCTGGAATCTAGCTCCTACAATGAGCAGTTCTTC.